The rows below give T cell receptor beta chains drawn from one sample of a study of shared clonotypes between healthy human individuals. Sequencing was performed with immunoSEQ multiplex PCR; in TCRdb, only in-frame clones are kept and a portion is missing. The table records roughly 200,000 clones, approximately 60% of them present only once. Sequenced material: memory CD4+ T cells sorted from blood. The receptors shown here come from a man aged 25 to 40 in good health. CDR3s include the opening cysteine and the closing phenylalanine or tryptophan. Fields, in order: V gene, D gene, CDR3 protein. D genes are given only for firm matches.

TRBV5-1 TRBD1 CASSLRGTGVPHRYEQYF
TRBV11-2 . CASSLSSYEQYF
TRBV15 . CATSRVGVIGNEQFF
TRBV28 . CASSPGALNTEAFF
TRBV10-3 . CAISVTPEGSEQYF
TRBV7-9 . CASSLMAGSEQYF
TRBV5-1 . CASGSGNTIYF
TRBV5-8 . CASSPEAVYGYTF
TRBV5-6 TRBD1 CASSSEITGGYEQYF
TRBV11-3 . CASSLGRRETDTQYF
TRBV7-2 . CASSSDLYFTEAFF
TRBV16 . CASSRYQSGGNEQFF
TRBV5-4 . CASSRPALHGTDTQYF
TRBV7-5 . CARSMLHSSYEQYF
TRBV5-5 . CASSLATGDTQYF
TRBV2 . CASRSEGTGELFF
TRBV5-1 TRBD2 CASSFVGRGSGSGTGELFF
TRBV7-2 . CASSSPGGNQPQHF
TRBV5-1 . CASSLEQGSYEKLFF
TRBV6-5 . CASERRSFTDTQYF
TRBV4-3 . CASSQDHGVDTQYF
TRBV19 . CASTDGSTHGYTF
TRBV21-1 . CASSKRQGAGTSGYEQYF
TRBV5-1 TRBD1 CASSPGQGANTEAFF
TRBV6-1 . CASSDRAYVVAQYF
TRBV5-1 . CASSLDDPSTDTQYF
TRBV30 . CAWGATNEKLFF
TRBV7-2 TRBD1 CASSSDRVGNEQFF
TRBV5-1 . CASSLAGEYYEQYF
TRBV5-4 . CASSPGLGEKLFF
TRBV18 TRBD2 CASSGPQIAGNEQFF
TRBV15 . CATSVEAKNIQYF
TRBV9 . CASSPTGETNEKLFF
TRBV2 TRBD1 CASRTGGDRQPQHF
TRBV30 . CAWSVWGPNTEAFF
TRBV6-5 . CASSRVGEKLFF
TRBV11-2 . CASSGGLTQYF
TRBV5-1 . CASSSTMNYGYTF
TRBV4-1 . CASSQERGNEKLFF
TRBV19 TRBD1 CASSPRSGTGNQPQHF
TRBV6-5 . CASSYQGYQETQYF
TRBV5-1 . CASVLRPSNTEAFF
TRBV29-1 . CSVSGRSYEQYF
TRBV18 . CASSLRDTKEAQYF
TRBV18 TRBD1 CASSIGQASTGELFF
TRBV27 . CASRERAAPNNEQFF
TRBV5-1 TRBD1 CASSLRQGDTEAFF
TRBV18 TRBD1 CASSPRTGDNEQFF
TRBV19 TRBD1 CASRNGDSTIYEQYF
TRBV4-2 . CASSQDLSSGGELFF
TRBV14 TRBD1 CASSPYRGSYEQYF
TRBV9 TRBD2 CASSVLAGNTGELFF
TRBV13 . CASSFYRAGGELFF
TRBV7-2 TRBD2 CASNLAGRSDTQYF
TRBV11-3 TRBD1 CASSGTVNTEAFF